This entry is about one T cell receptor beta chain. This record belongs to a study of blood T cell repertoires in COVID-19. Study details: Sites across the United States, Italy and Spain contributed samples from acute and convalescent COVID-19.

Germline lookup yields CDR1 SGHAT and CDR2 FQNNGV. CDR3 length: 15 residues. Trimming took 6 bases from V and 3 from J, leaving 14 bases between them. Authors' methods: Estimation of nucleated cell counts relied on the amplification of reference gene primers. TCRdb's copy holds only in-frame clones and misses some; the assay was immunoSEQ multiplex PCR. V, J and clone size reflect that table, while D and trimming were determined from the DNA. The top ten clones hold roughly 16% of a sample with 84,000 or so clones, 70% to 90% of them seen once. The chain employs TRBV11-2 and TRBJ1-4; weak D call: TRBD1 (6 bases). Sample: peripheral blood. This receptor was obtained from a woman older than 75 with acute or convalescent COVID-19. This CDR3 is CASRFGQTSNEKLFF. CDR3 DNA sequence: TGTGCCAGCAGGTTCGGACAGACATCTAATGAAAAACTGTTTTTT.